This is a list of T cell receptor beta chains from one sample in a study of blood T cell repertoires in COVID-19. TCRdb's table, derived via immunoSEQ multiplex PCR, lists solely in-frame clones and lacks some. In the table there are 130,000 or so clones, around four fifths of which are singletons. Material for sequencing was peripheral blood. The receptors derive from a man aged 80 or over with active or convalescent COVID-19. Both conserved end residues are part of each CDR3. Fields, in order: J gene, V gene, D gene, clone size, CDR3 DNA, CDR3 protein. The D gene is left open where the match is weak. Expanded clones are given a class, and other clones once, few, many or no size at all.

>TRBJ2-2|TRBV2|TRBD2|NA
TGTGCCAGCAGTGGGACGGGGGGGGCCACCGGGGAGCTGTTTTTT
CASSGTGGATGELFF
>TRBJ1-6|TRBV5-1|NA|NA
TGCGCCAGCAGCTTCGACAGCCGATCTTCACCCCTCCACTTT
CASSFDSRSSPLHF
>TRBJ1-3|TRBV27|NA|NA
TGTGCCAGCAGCCCCGCGGGAGGCACCATATATTTT
CASSPAGGTIYF
>TRBJ1-5|TRBV27|TRBD1|NA
TGTGCCAGCAGTCCTATGGAGGGGGCGCGAAGGGGCAATCAGCCCCAGCATTTT
CASSPMEGARRGNQPQHF
>TRBJ1-6|TRBV27|NA|NA
TGTGCCAGCAGTTTTGAGAAGTCAAGCTCCTATAATTCACCCCTCCACTTT
CASSFEKSSSYNSPLHF
>TRBJ2-7|TRBV5-6|TRBD1|NA
TGTGCCAGCAGCCTAAGGGGGCTGATCTACGAGCAGTACTTC
CASSLRGLIYEQYF
>TRBJ2-1|TRBV5-4|TRBD1|NA
TGTGCCAGCAGCTTGGGGACAGGGGGCTACAATGAGCAGTTCTTC
CASSLGTGGYNEQFF
>TRBJ1-5|TRBV6-5|NA|NA
TGTGCCAGCCGCCCGCGGGGTGGCAATCAGCCCCAGCATTTT
CASRPRGGNQPQHF
>TRBJ1-3|TRBV14|TRBD1|NA
TGTGCCAGCAGCCAACTGACAGGGTCAAACACCATATATTTT
CASSQLTGSNTIYF
>TRBJ2-7|TRBV9|TRBD1|NA
TGTGCCAGCAGCACTCAGGGGGCGTCTTCCTACGAGCAGTACTTC
CASSTQGASSYEQYF
>TRBJ2-7|TRBV5-5|TRBD1|NA
TGTGCCAGCAGCCCTAGGACAGGGACCTCCTACGAGCAGTACTTC
CASSPRTGTSYEQYF
>TRBJ2-1|TRBV2|TRBD1|NA
TGTGCCAGCAGTCTGGGACAGGACAATGAGCAGTTCTTC
CASSLGQDNEQFF
>TRBJ1-6|TRBV6-1|TRBD1|few
TGTGCCAGCAGTGAGTTACAGGGGTATTCACCCCTCCACTTT
CASSELQGYSPLHF
>TRBJ1-2|TRBV30|TRBD1|NA
TGTGCCTGGAGTGTACGGCGGACAGGGGCAGGCTATGGCTACACCTTC
CAWSVRRTGAGYGYTF
>TRBJ1-2|TRBV10-3|NA|NA
TGTGCCATCAGTGAGTTACAGGGCGGAGGCTACACCTTC
CAISELQGGGYTF
>TRBJ2-2|TRBV7-2|TRBD1|NA
TGTGCCAGCAGCCCCGGGGACAGGGCGTCCGGGGAGCTGTTTTTT
CASSPGDRASGELFF
>TRBJ2-5|TRBV7-8|NA|once
TGTGCCAGCACCAACGAAGCCAGGGGAGAGACCCAGTACTTC
CASTNEARGETQYF
>TRBJ1-2|TRBV9|NA|NA
TGTGCCAGCAGCAACGCGGGGGGCTATGGCTACACCTTC
CASSNAGGYGYTF
>TRBJ2-1|TRBV27|NA|NA
TGTGCCAGCAGTTTGAGTCCCCATGAGCAGTTCTTC
CASSLSPHEQFF
>TRBJ1-4|TRBV12-5|TRBD1|medium-sized
TGTGCTAGTGGTTCTACAGGGGGCCTTAATGAAAAACTGTTTTTT
CASGSTGGLNEKLFF
>TRBJ1-6|TRBV27|TRBD1|NA
TGTGCCTCCCGACAGGGGCTGAATTCACCCCTCCACTTT
CASRQGLNSPLHF
>TRBJ2-3|TRBV27|TRBD2|NA
TGTGCCAGCAGTCCAGTGACTAGCGGGTGGGGGACAGATACGCAGTATTTT
CASSPVTSGWGTDTQYF
>TRBJ1-5|TRBV18|NA|NA
TGTGCCAGCTCACCAATGGGGGGGACAACCCAGCATTTT
CASSPMGGTTQHF
>TRBJ1-2|TRBV5-1|NA|NA
TGCGCCAGCAGCCTCTCCGAGTTCTCTAACTATGGCTACACCTTC
CASSLSEFSNYGYTF
>TRBJ2-7|TRBV5-1|TRBD1|NA
TGCGCCAGCAGCTGGGGACAGACCTACGAGCAGTACTTC
CASSWGQTYEQYF
>TRBJ2-6|TRBV18|NA|NA
TGTGCCAGCTCCCAGGGCATCTCTGGGGCCAACGTCCTGACTTTC
CASSQGISGANVLTF
>TRBJ1-2|TRBV5-1|NA|once
TGCGCCAGCAGCTTGACAGCCCTCTATGGCTACACCTTC
CASSLTALYGYTF
>TRBJ2-1|TRBV5-1|TRBD2|NA
TGCGCCAGCAGCTTGGGGATAGCGGGGGTCTCCTACAATGAGCAGTTCTTC
CASSLGIAGVSYNEQFF
>TRBJ2-5|TRBV6-2/TRBV6-3|NA|NA
TGTGCCAGCAGTCCCGAGGGACTGTTGGCCCAGTACTTC
CASSPEGLLAQYF
>TRBJ1-2|TRBV12-3/TRBV12-4|TRBD1|once
TGTGCCAGCAGCCCGACAGGGAACTATGGCTACACCTTC
CASSPTGNYGYTF
>TRBJ1-5|TRBV27|NA|NA
TGTGCCAGCAGTCCGGACAGCTATGTCAATCAGCCCCAGCATTTT
CASSPDSYVNQPQHF
>TRBJ2-5|TRBV7-9|NA|NA
TGTGCCAGCAGCCAAGTTGGGGGGATCCAAGAGACCCAGTACTTC
CASSQVGGIQETQYF